This TCR beta chain was profiled in a study of shared clonotypes between healthy human individuals. Findings of the study overall: Between a handful of donors, naive CD4 clonotypes were shared at a level of about 5%. When compared with the clonotypes that were shared by all four sorted-subset donors, the non-shared clonotypes turned out to have lower generation probabilities. Sorted-subset sequencing was shown by rarefaction to be incomplete despite large depth.

Trimming took 7 bases from V and 0 from J, leaving 4 bases between them. CDR1 is MNHNY and CDR2 is SVGAGI in the germline V gene (reference sequence). The CDR3 loop spans 12 amino acids. Details on this clone: Its antigen is as yet unknown.

Sequencing was performed with immunoSEQ multiplex PCR; in TCRdb, only in-frame clones are kept and a portion is missing. The data hold over a million clones, with approximately 97% observed a single time. Sequencing was carried out using naive CD4+ T cells sorted from blood. Sample subset: CD45RA+ positively selected. The chain uses TRBV6-6 and TRBJ1-5, with D hard to call. This clonotype was obtained from a man between 25 and 39 years old in good health. The CDR3 sequence is CASTSSNQPQHF. The CDR3 DNA reads TGTGCCAGCACTAGTAGCAATCAGCCCCAGCATTTT.